This T cell receptor beta chain emerged from a study of blood T cell repertoires in COVID-19. About the study: Acute-phase and convalescent COVID-19 samples originated in the United States, Italy and Spain. T cells, B-cell-depleted T cells, or PBMCs provided the cDNA or gDNA that served as material.

Patients in Seattle were enrolled during active infection, then followed longitudinally. Methods used by the authors: Amplification of reference gene primers provided the estimated nucleated cell counts. Sequencing used immunoSEQ multiplex PCR; TCRdb keeps in-frame clones, though not all of them. Clonal size and the V and J genes are those of that table, whereas D and trimming came from the DNA. This sample yields 250,000 to 350,000 clones, of which about 88% are seen a single time; approximately 10% belongs to the top ten. The V gene's germline CDR1 is SGHTA and CDR2 FQGNSA. V gave up 5 bases and J gave up 5 bases; unmatched junction bases: 9. This CDR3 region has 14 residues.

The sequence came from a young woman with COVID-19, enrolled during active disease. This chain links TRBV7-2 with TRBJ2-7; 7 nucleotides match TRBD2. The specimen was peripheral blood. CDR3 bases: TGTGCCAGCAGCCCAGGACTAGTGCTCCACGAGCAGTACTTC. This encodes CASSPGLVLHEQYF.